This TCR beta chain was sequenced for a study of cytotoxic CD8 clonotypes in ibrutinib-treated CLL. Sequenced by immunoSEQ multiplex PCR; TCRdb stores in-frame clones only, minus some. The sample yields about 140,000 clones, around 93% seen once. The V and J ends lost 3 bases and 2 bases respectively, with 5 bases between them. The CDR3 is 13 amino acids. From germline, CDR1 is MDHEN and CDR2 SYDVKM. The sequenced sample was PBMCs, obtained after 12 months of ibrutinib treatment. The chain joins TRBV28 to TRBJ1-3; D not certain. The sequence derives from a human donor with chronic lymphocytic leukemia. The CDR3 nucleotides read TGTGCCAGCAGTTTGTCCGCTGGAAACACCATATATTTT. Protein sequence: CASSLSAGNTIYF.